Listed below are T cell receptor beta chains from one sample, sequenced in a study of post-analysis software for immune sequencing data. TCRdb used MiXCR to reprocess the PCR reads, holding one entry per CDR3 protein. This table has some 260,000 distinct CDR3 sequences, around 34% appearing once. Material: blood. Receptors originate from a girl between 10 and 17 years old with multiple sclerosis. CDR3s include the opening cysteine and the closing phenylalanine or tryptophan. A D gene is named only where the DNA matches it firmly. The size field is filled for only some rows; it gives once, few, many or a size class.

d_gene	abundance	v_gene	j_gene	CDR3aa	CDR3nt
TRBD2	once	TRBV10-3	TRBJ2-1	CAISESLAGSGYNEQFF	TGTGCCATCAGTGAGTCTCTAGCGGGGAGTGGATACAATGAGCAGTTCTTC
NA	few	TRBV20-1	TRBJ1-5	CSARGGRRPNQPQHF	TGCAGTGCTAGGGGGGGCCGACGACCGAATCAGCCCCAGCATTTT
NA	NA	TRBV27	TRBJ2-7	CASSRRGTGSYEQYF	TGTGCCAGCAGTCGGCGGGGGACAGGCTCCTACGAGCAGTACTTC
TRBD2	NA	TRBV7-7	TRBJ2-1	CASSLSGSPNEQFF	TGTGCTAGTAGCTTAAGCGGGAGCCCCAATGAGCAGTTCTTC
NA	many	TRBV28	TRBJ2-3	CASSPAWGAGDTQYF	TGTGCCAGCAGCCCTGCATGGGGGGCTGGAGATACGCAGTATTTT
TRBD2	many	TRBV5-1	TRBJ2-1	CASSPVGGISYNEQFF	TGCGCCAGCAGCCCTGTGGGGGGGATCTCCTACAATGAGCAGTTCTTC
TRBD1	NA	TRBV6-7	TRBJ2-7	CASSQGRRTGSYEQYF	TGTGCCAGCAGCCAGGGTCGGAGGACAGGGAGCTACGAGCAGTACTTC
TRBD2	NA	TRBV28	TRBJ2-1	CASSLGGLAGGESQFF	TGTGCCAGCAGTTTGGGGGGACTAGCCGGAGGGGAAAGTCAGTTCTTC
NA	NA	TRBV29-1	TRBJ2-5	CSVGEGQETQYF	TGCAGCGTGGGTGAGGGACAAGAGACCCAGTACTTC
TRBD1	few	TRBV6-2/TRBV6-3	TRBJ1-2	CASSYSASPGTGYGYTF	TGTGCCAGCAGTTACTCGGCCAGTCCCGGGACAGGCTATGGCTACACCTTC
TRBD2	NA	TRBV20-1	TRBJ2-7	CSVLGREPYEQYF	TGCAGTGTTCTCGGGCGGGAGCCCTACGAGCAGTACTTC
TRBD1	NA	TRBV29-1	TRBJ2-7	CSVLDRGGDEQYF	TGCAGCGTTTTGGACAGGGGGGGAGACGAGCAGTACTTC
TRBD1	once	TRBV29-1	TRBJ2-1	CSGLGQGSYNEQFF	TGCAGCGGACTCGGACAGGGGTCCTACAATGAGCAGTTCTTC
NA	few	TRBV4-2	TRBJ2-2	CASSQAGVDTGELFF	TGTGCCAGCAGCCAAGCGGGGGTCGACACCGGGGAGCTGTTTTTT
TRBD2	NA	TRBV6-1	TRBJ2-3	CASSPRRERPDTQYF	TGTGCCAGCAGTCCCAGGCGGGAGCGACCAGATACGCAGTATTTT
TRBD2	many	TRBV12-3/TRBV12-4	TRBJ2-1	CASSLGGGYGEQFF	TGTGCCAGCAGTTTAGGCGGGGGGTACGGTGAGCAGTTCTTC
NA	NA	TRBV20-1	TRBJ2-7	CSAPYLGYEQYF	TGCAGTGCCCCGTATTTGGGGTACGAGCAGTACTTC
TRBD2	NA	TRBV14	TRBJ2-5	CASSTLLTGGETQYF	TGTGCCAGCAGCACCCTATTGACGGGGGGAGAGACCCAGTACTTC
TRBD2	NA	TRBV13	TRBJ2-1	CASSLGTSGIYNEQFF	TGTGCCAGCAGTTTAGGGACTAGCGGGATATACAATGAGCAGTTCTTC
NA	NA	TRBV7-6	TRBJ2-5	CASSPGGGDPREQYF	TGTGCCAGCAGCCCCGGAGGCGGAGACCCTAGGGAGCAGTACTTC
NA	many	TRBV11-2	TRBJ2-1	CASSLRDLLVNNEQFF	TGTGCCAGCAGCTTACGGGACCTACTTGTAAACAATGAGCAGTTCTTC
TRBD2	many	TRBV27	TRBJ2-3	CASSPKSPGLAITDTQYF	TGTGCCAGCAGTCCAAAATCCCCGGGACTAGCGATCACAGATACGCAGTATTTT
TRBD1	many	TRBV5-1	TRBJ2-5	CASSYPGQERETQYF	TGCGCCAGCAGCTATCCGGGACAGGAGAGGGAGACCCAGTACTTC
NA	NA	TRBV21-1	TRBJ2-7	CAGPLAGYYEQYF	TGTGCAGGGCCTCTAGCGGGATATTACGAGCAGTACTTC
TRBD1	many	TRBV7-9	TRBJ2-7	CASSQQGNRYEQYF	TGTGCCAGCAGCCAACAGGGGAACCGCTACGAGCAGTACTTC
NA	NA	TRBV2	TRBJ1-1	CASSEGPIMNTEAFF	TGTGCCAGCAGTGAAGGACCCATCATGAACACTGAAGCTTTCTTT
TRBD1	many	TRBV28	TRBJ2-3	CASSPDRATVDTQYF	TGTGCCAGCAGTCCTGACAGGGCGACCGTGGATACGCAGTATTTT
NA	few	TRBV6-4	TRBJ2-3	CASSAGGTDTQYF	TGTGCCAGCAGTGCGGGAGGCACAGATACGCAGTATTTT
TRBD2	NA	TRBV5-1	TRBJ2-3	CASSLKTSLDTQYF	TGCGCCAGCAGCTTAAAGACTAGCCTCGATACGCAGTATTTT
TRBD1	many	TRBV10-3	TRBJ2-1	CAISESGQDQFF	TGTGCCATCAGTGAGTCGGGACAGGATCAGTTCTTC
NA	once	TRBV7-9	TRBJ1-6	CASSPTLNINSPLHF	TGTGCCAGCAGCCCGACATTAAACATTAATTCACCCCTCCACTTT
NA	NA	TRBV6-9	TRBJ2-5	CAIPRRGRGQETQYF	TGTGCCATCCCCCGACGGGGACGAGGCCAAGAGACCCAGTACTTC
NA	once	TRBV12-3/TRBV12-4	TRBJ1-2	CASSLLRAANYGYTF	TGTGCCAGCAGTTTACTCCGTGCAGCTAACTATGGCTACACCTTC
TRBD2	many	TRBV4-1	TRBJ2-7	CASSPTGLAYEQYF	TGCGCCAGCAGCCCTACGGGACTAGCCTACGAGCAGTACTTC
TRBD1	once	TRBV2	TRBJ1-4	CASGGEGAREKLFF	TGTGCCAGCGGGGGGGAGGGGGCACGTGAAAAACTGTTTTTT
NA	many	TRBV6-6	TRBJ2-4	CASTSGGGAKNIQYF	TGTGCCAGCACCTCAGGAGGTGGAGCCAAAAACATTCAGTACTTC
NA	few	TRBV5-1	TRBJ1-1	CASSLGSGGINTEAFF	TGCGCCAGCAGCTTGGGATCTGGGGGGATCAACACTGAAGCTTTCTTT
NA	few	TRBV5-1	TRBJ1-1	CASLGEPNTEAFF	TGCGCCAGCCTAGGGGAGCCGAACACTGAAGCTTTCTTT
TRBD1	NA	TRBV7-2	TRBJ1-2	CASSLRDRANYGYTF	TGTGCCAGCAGCTTAAGAGACAGGGCTAACTATGGCTACACCTTC
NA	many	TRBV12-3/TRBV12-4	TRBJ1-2	CASSLAGREFGYTF	TGTGCCAGCAGTTTGGCAGGGAGAGAATTTGGCTACACCTTC